This T cell receptor (beta chain) was sequenced for a study of T cells after yellow fever vaccination. In making TCR cDNA, 5'RACE template switching added a universal primer site and UMIs to it. TCRdb re-called the 5' RACE reads through MiXCR, storing one row per CDR3 protein. The sample lists roughly 70,000 distinct CDR3 sequences; roughly 7.7% were seen once. CDR3 size: 13 residues. The germline gives CDR1 SSHAT, CDR2 FNYEAQ (reference sequence). Trimming cost V 5 bases and J 5 bases, with 12 bases left between them. The clonotype originates from a man aged 25 to 45 who received the YFV17D yellow fever vaccine. V usage is TRBV7-7 and J usage is TRBJ2-5, with unresolved D. Material: CD8+ T cells sorted from PBMCs, obtained on the day of the yellow fever booster vaccination. CDR3 sequence reads: CASSPWTGETQYF. The DNA for the CDR3 is TGTGCCAGCAGCCCATGGACGGGCGAGACCCAGTACTTC.